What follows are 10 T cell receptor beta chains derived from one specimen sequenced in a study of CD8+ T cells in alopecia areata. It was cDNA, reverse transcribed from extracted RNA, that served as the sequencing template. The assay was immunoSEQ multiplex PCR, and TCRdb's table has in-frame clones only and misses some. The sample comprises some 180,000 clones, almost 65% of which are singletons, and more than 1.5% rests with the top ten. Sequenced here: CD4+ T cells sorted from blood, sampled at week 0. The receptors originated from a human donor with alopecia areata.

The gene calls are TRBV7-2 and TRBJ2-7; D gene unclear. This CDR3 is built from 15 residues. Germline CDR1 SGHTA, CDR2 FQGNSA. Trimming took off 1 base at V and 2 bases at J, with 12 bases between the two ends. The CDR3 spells CASSLDRGRAYEQYF. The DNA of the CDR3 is TGTGCCAGCAGCTTAGATCGAGGTCGGGCCTACGAGCAGTACTTC.

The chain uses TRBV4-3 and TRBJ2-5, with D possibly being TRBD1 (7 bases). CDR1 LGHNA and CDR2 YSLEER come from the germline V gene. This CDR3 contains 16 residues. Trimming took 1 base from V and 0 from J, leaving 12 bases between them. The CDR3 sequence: CASSQVGRGDQETQYF. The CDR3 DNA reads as TGCGCCAGCAGCCAAGTTGGCAGGGGGGACCAAGAGACCCAGTACTTC.

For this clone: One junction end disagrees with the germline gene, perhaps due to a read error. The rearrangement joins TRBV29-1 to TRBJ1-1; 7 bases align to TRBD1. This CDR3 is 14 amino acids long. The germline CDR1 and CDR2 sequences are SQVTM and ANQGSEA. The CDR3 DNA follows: TGCAGCGTCGAAGACAGGGCATTGGGGACTGAAGCTTTCTTT. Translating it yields CSVEDRALGTEAFF.

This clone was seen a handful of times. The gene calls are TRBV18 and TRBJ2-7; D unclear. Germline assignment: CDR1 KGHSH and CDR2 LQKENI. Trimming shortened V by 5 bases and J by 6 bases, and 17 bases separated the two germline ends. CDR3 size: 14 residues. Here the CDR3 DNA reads TGTGCCAGCTCATCCCGAGACAAGCCACTCGAGCAGTACTTC. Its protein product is CASSSRDKPLEQYF. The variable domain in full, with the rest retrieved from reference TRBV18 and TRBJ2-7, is NAGVMQNPRHLVRRRGQEARLRCSPMKGHSHVYWYRQLPEEGLKFMVYLQKENIIDESGMPKERFSAEFPKEGPSILRIQQVVRGDSAAYFCASSSRDKPLEQYFGPGTRLTVT.

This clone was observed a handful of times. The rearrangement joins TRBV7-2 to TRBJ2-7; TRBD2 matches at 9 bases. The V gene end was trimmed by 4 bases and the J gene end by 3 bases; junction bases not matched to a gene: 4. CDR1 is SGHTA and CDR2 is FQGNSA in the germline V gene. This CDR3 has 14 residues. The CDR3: CASSSLAGHYEQYF. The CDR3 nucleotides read TGTGCCAGCAGCTCTCTAGCGGGGCACTACGAGCAGTACTTC.

The CDR3, as DNA: TGTGCCAGCAGCGTATCTGTGGGGCGCACAGATACGCAGTATTTT. It specifies CASSVSVGRTDTQYF. V is TRBV9 and J is TRBJ2-3; tentative D call: TRBD1 (5 bases). Looked up from germline, CDR1 is SGDLS and CDR2 is YYNGEE. Trimming left V 1 base short and J 1 base short, with 10 bases between. The CDR3 extends over 15 amino acids.

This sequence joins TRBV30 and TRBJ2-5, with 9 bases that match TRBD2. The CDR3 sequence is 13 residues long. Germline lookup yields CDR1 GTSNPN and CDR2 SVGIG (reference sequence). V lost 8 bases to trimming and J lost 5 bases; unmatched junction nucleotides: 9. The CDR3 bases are TGTGCCCAGAGCCTAGCGGGGATGGAGACCCAGTACTTC. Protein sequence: CAQSLAGMETQYF.

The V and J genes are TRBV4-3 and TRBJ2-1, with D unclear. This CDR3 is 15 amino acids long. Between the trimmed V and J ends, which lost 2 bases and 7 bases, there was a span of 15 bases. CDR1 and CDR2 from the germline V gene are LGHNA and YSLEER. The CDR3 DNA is TGCGCCAGCAGCCAATTACATGGAGCTATAAATGAGCAGTTCTTC. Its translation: CASSQLHGAINEQFF.

This chain's CDR3 is CASSPQGVNTGELFF. The CDR3 DNA is TGTGCCAGCAGCCCCCAGGGAGTGAACACCGGGGAGCTGTTTTTT. The chain combines TRBV11-3 with TRBJ2-2, with D perhaps assigned TRBD1 or TRBD2 (5 bases each). Germline loops: CDR1 SGHNT, CDR2 YENEEA. The V end was cut by 5 bases, the J end by 1 base, with 11 bases between. The CDR3 has 15 amino acids.

The CDR3 DNA follows: TGTGCCAGCAGCCGGATTGTCTCTGGGGCCAACGTCCTGACTTTC. It specifies CASSRIVSGANVLTF. This chain joins TRBV5-6 and TRBJ2-6; D gene uncertain. The CDR3 sequence is 15 residues long. Germline V gene sequence: CDR1 SGHDT, CDR2 YYEEEE. V dropped 4 bases and J dropped 0 bases, with 8 bases sitting between them.